Below, one T cell receptor beta chain is given with its context. This clonotype was seen a handful of times. It lacks a known antigen. Base qualities were left out, and no much larger clone turns up one base away. The TCR beta CDR3 regions were amplified from RNA transcripts. The TCR CDR3 was subjected to a first round of RT-PCR using the HTBI primer set and the Qiagen OneStep RT-PCR kit. Libraries were constructed in a second round of multiplex PCR, after which size selection and purification were carried out. Sequencing of the libraries was done on an Illumina HiSeq2000 using paired-end 100 bp reads. Concerning the study's data processing: SOAPnuke was used to process the raw data, throwing out any read that contained adapters or uncalled bases, had a mean Phred below 15, or lacked an exact constant-primer or identifier match. High-quality paired reads were merged with COPE v1.2.5, and unique nucleotide sequences were defined as clonotypes. MiTCR v1.1 was used to align clonotypes to the IMGT TRBV, TRBD and TRBJ reference segments. The analysis was restricted to V-J combinations with a frequency above 0.0001, which together covered 99% to 99.2% of the repertoires. A TCS score was defined as the ratio of F50 (clonal expansion) to E x V (chaos), with BLOSUM62-based TCRdist applied between CDR3 peptides within each V-J. Welch's t-statistics and random forest reduced around 520 V-J features to 13, which were used in a naive Bayes classifier (R e1071). The raw public data were reprocessed by TCRdb itself: fastp quality trimming at Q25, MiXCR clonotype calling, in-frame beta chains only. Identical CDR3 protein sequences are pooled into one entry, listed with their most common genes and DNA. The V and J calls here are based on TCRdb, not the publication. For this sample there are approximately 590,000 distinct CDR3 sequences; around 16% appear just once. The top ten hold under 7.5% of the sample.

The source of the sample is a study of T cells in Graves' hyperthyroidism and ophthalmopathy (dated by TCRdb to about 2019). Regarding the research as a whole: Peripheral blood was collected at initial diagnosis, before any treatment. To identify distinguishing TCR V-J signatures, a discovery cohort of 90 to 100 patients was used, comprising fewer than 45 with Graves' ophthalmopathy and 57 with stable Graves' hyperthyroidism. Prospective prediction of ophthalmopathy was tested in an independent validation cohort consisting of about 19 hyperthyroidism patients and some 15 patients who later progressed to ophthalmopathy. The roughly 100 discovery patients were divided at random into training and test sets in a 7:3 ratio. Thyroid tissue and blood T-cell repertoires from several Graves' hyperthyroidism patients were also compared in the study. Once sampling was done, hyperthyroidism patients were given methimazole at a starting dose of 30 mg daily, whereas ophthalmopathy patients were given high-dose intravenous methylprednisolone. The paper describes TCR Vbeta CDR3 sequencing of roughly 130 peripheral blood samples, made up of 43 ophthalmopathy patients, roughly 72 hyperthyroidism patients and some 17 progressor patients. Results the study describes overall, beyond this receptor: No statistical method was used to set the sample size in advance, and investigators knew the group allocation. Most expanded thyroid clonotypes (frequency above 0.001) were also found in blood, which suggests that blood repertoires may mirror thyroid immune responses. A model built on a 13 V-J signature distinguished ophthalmopathy from stable hyperthyroidism, reaching about 88% sensitivity and under 84% specificity in cross-validation and 80%/75% in testing. During validation, the model predicted progression to ophthalmopathy a median of approximately 6 months ahead of onset, with almost 71% sensitivity and 72.22% specificity.

For CDR1 and CDR2, the germline V gene lists SNHLY and FYNNEI. Trimming removed 10 bases from V and 10 bases from J, leaving 23 bases between the germline ends. From cysteine to phenylalanine, the CDR3 is 15 amino acids long. Left in the record is the CDR3 DNA by itself, 45 bases read in frame from the first base. Graves' hyperthyroidism was defined as stable when no progression to ophthalmopathy occurred over 18 months of follow-up. Hyperthyroidism patients were newly diagnosed, with disease duration under 2 months, and aged 18 to 65 years. Patients with uncontrolled infections, other autoimmune diseases, pregnancy or lactation were excluded. Clinical symptoms, serum thyroxine and TRAb, thyroid ultrasound, and orbital computed tomography formed the basis for the diagnoses. PBMCs were isolated from about 10 ml of fresh peripheral blood by Ficoll-Paque density gradient centrifugation. Total RNA was extracted with Trizol reagent, and quality was checked on an Agilent 2100 Bioanalyzer.

The sequence was collected from a woman in her twenties or thirties with Graves' hyperthyroidism. The specimen sequenced was blood. This chain is built from TRBV2 and TRBJ1-6; no D gene call is confident. The CDR3: CATLDPDLILSPLHF. The nucleotide sequence reads as follows: TGTGCCACCCTCGACCCGGACCTAATCCTGTCACCCCTCCACTTT.